This TCR beta chain was found in a study of cytomegalovirus exposure and HLA in healthy donors. About the research overall: Caucasian-associated ancestry cluster membership applied to just over 80% of a few hundred genotyped donors. Study-wide results and caveats: After further analysis at a later stage, roughly 15,000 TCR beta sequences were associated with HLA alleles at 0.05 false discovery rate. Roughly uniform depth of sequencing across donors was assumed in presence/absence analyses.

The PCR ran on 60 Vbeta and 13 Jbeta primers. Produced via immunoSEQ multiplex PCR; TCRdb's table is partial and in-frame only. The sample includes more than 95,000 clones, about three quarters seen only once; the top ten take roughly 13%. With regard to this clone: Its antigen is undetermined.

Material: PBMCs. The clonotype comes from a woman in her fifties or sixties in good health and CMV-seropositive.

This CDR3 reads CASRLTGDTDGYTF. DNA of the CDR3: TGTGCCAGCAGGTTAACCGGGGACACTGATGGCTACACCTTC. V usage is TRBV4-2 and J usage is TRBJ1-2; tentatively, D is TRBD1 (6 bases). The CDR3 loop spans 14 amino acids. V dropped 6 bases and J dropped 6 bases, with 17 bases sitting between them. Germline V CDR1 and CDR2: LGHNA, YNFKEQ.